The following is a T cell receptor beta chain sequence with its context. This sample was included in a study of early T cells in non-severe SARS-CoV-2 infection. TCRdb ran MiXCR on the 5' RACE reads and lists one entry per CDR3 protein. The sample shows approximately 81,000 distinct CDR3 sequences, over 5% of them seen only once. CDR1 is MNHEY, CDR2 SVGAGI, per germline. This CDR3 has 14 residues. Trimming pared 4 bases from V and 4 bases from J, leaving 13 bases between. The sample taken for sequencing was whole blood. This TCR derives from an adult who was a healthcare worker with PCR-confirmed SARS-CoV-2 infection or an uninfected control (not recorded which). This chain joins TRBV6-5 and TRBJ1-1; D ambiguous. The CDR3 region has the DNA TGTGCCAGCAGTTCCGAACAGCCCGGCACTGAAGCTTTCTTT. Translated: CASSSEQPGTEAFF.